This entry features one TCR beta chain sequence. Its antigen remains unknown. This CDR3 has 18 residues. The ends lost 3 bases at V and 12 bases at J; junction bases unmatched: 26. CDR1 and CDR2 (germline): DFQATT, SNEGSKA (reference sequence). The data were taken from a study of T cell responses to AZD1222 COVID-19 vaccine. Study-wide results and caveats: In a largely white British group with more females than males, clonal diversity was possibly underestimated. Samples come after the peak T cell response, not at day 14.

Profiling relied on immunoSEQ multiplex PCR, and the TCRdb table lists in-frame clones only, not all of them. The table includes 100,000 to 120,000 clones, more than 70% detected once. This rearrangement joins TRBV20-1 to TRBJ2-1, with TRBD2 matching 7 bases. This sample comprised peripheral blood, obtained on day 0 of AZD1222 vaccination. The TCR comes from an adult in good health. This CDR3 reads CSASKIFGGSGVGQGQFF. The CDR3 DNA sequence: TGCAGTGCTAGTAAAATTTTCGGCGGGAGTGGGGTAGGGCAAGGGCAGTTCTTC.